In its sample, the clone carrying this T cell receptor beta chain was seen a few times. Germline V CDR1 and CDR2: MDHEN, SYDVKM. V was cut by 5 bases and J by 8 bases, with 21 bases left in between. This CDR3 contains 16 residues. Both 60 Vbeta primers and 13 Jbeta primers went into the PCR. Sequencing was performed with immunoSEQ multiplex PCR; in TCRdb, only in-frame clones are kept and a portion is missing. Counted here are under 110,000 clones, around 79% occurring once; the ten biggest clones make up under 2%. These data are taken from a study of cytomegalovirus exposure and HLA in healthy donors.

Sequencing was done on a sample of PBMCs. The sequence was obtained from a woman aged 40 to 49 in good health and CMV-seronegative. The rearrangement links TRBV28 to TRBJ1-4; TRBD1 is a possible D gene (6 bases). CDR3 coding DNA: TGTGCCAGCAGTCCCCCTCTCGGGGGGGCAGGGGAAAAACTGTTTTTT. Translated, it gives CASSPPLGGAGEKLFF.